Listed below are T cell receptor beta chains from one sample, sequenced in a study of molecular identifiers for immune sequencing clone quantification. Via MiXCR, TCRdb re-called the PCR reads, giving one row per CDR3 protein. The sample has some 100,000 distinct CDR3 sequences, under 20% seen once. Material for sequencing was naive CD8+ T cells from blood, with Jurkat cell RNA spiked in. These receptors were taken from a human donor in good health. Some libraries in this study had Jurkat cell RNA spiked in. Both conserved end residues are part of each CDR3. The order of the fields is D gene, clone size, J gene, V gene, CDR3 DNA, CDR3 protein. The D gene is left open where the match is weak. Clone sizes are given selectively: once, few, many, or a class where the clone is expanded.

d_call: .; clone_size: many; j_call: TRBJ2-2; v_call: TRBV20-1; cdr3_nt: TGCAGTGCTAGGGCAGGGGAGGACACCGGGGAGCTGTTTTTT; cdr3_aa: CSARAGEDTGELFF
d_call: .; clone_size: many; j_call: TRBJ2-1; v_call: TRBV20-1; cdr3_nt: TGCAGTGCTAGAGGACCCAGCGGTTCCTACAATGAGCAGTTCTTC; cdr3_aa: CSARGPSGSYNEQFF
d_call: .; clone_size: many; j_call: TRBJ1-2; v_call: TRBV6-2/TRBV6-3; cdr3_nt: TGTGCCAGCAGTCGTTACTATGGCTACACCTTC; cdr3_aa: CASSRYYGYTF
d_call: .; clone_size: many; j_call: TRBJ2-1; v_call: TRBV14; cdr3_nt: TGTGCCAGCAGCCGTAGGTCCCAAGGGGATGAGCAGTTCTTC; cdr3_aa: CASSRRSQGDEQFF
d_call: TRBD2; clone_size: .; j_call: TRBJ2-2; v_call: TRBV6-6; cdr3_nt: TGTGCCAGCAGTCCGACTAGCGGGAGGTTTGCCGGGGAGCTGTTTTTT; cdr3_aa: CASSPTSGRFAGELFF
d_call: TRBD2; clone_size: many; j_call: TRBJ2-7; v_call: TRBV4-2; cdr3_nt: TGTGCCAGCAGCCCGAAGGGAAGCGGGGACTACGAGCAGTACTTC; cdr3_aa: CASSPKGSGDYEQYF
d_call: TRBD1; clone_size: many; j_call: TRBJ2-7; v_call: TRBV7-9; cdr3_nt: TGTGCCAGCAGCTTGGGACAGGGAATAGAAGCCTACGAGCAGTACTTC; cdr3_aa: CASSLGQGIEAYEQYF
d_call: TRBD1; clone_size: many; j_call: TRBJ2-3; v_call: TRBV20-1; cdr3_nt: TGCAGTGCCCCAGGACAGGGGGCATCAGATACGCAGTATTTT; cdr3_aa: CSAPGQGASDTQYF
d_call: .; clone_size: many; j_call: TRBJ1-5; v_call: TRBV12-3/TRBV12-4; cdr3_nt: TGTGCCAGCAGTTTAGCGCTGATGGGCGACTATCAGCCCCAGCATTTT; cdr3_aa: CASSLALMGDYQPQHF
d_call: TRBD2; clone_size: many; j_call: TRBJ2-7; v_call: TRBV18; cdr3_nt: TGTGCCAGCTCACCCTACCCGCTAGCGGGAAGTGGCGAGCAGTACTTC; cdr3_aa: CASSPYPLAGSGEQYF
d_call: TRBD1; clone_size: many; j_call: TRBJ2-7; v_call: TRBV4-1; cdr3_nt: TGCGCCAGCAGCCAAGAGCTAACAGGGGGAAGCTCCTACGAGCAGTACTTC; cdr3_aa: CASSQELTGGSSYEQYF
d_call: TRBD2; clone_size: few; j_call: TRBJ2-1; v_call: TRBV15; cdr3_nt: TGTGCCACCACTTCTCTCGGGACTAGCGGGAGAAATGAGCAGTTCTTC; cdr3_aa: CATTSLGTSGRNEQFF
d_call: .; clone_size: many; j_call: TRBJ2-6; v_call: TRBV20-1; cdr3_nt: TGCAGTGCTAGAGACCTCCGTGAGGGGACCGATTTTGGTGGGGCCAACGTCCTGACTTTC; cdr3_aa: CSARDLREGTDFGGANVLTF
d_call: .; clone_size: many; j_call: TRBJ2-1; v_call: TRBV11-2; cdr3_nt: TGTGCCAGCAGCTTAGTAGAGCGCCCCTACAATGAGCAGTTCTTC; cdr3_aa: CASSLVERPYNEQFF
d_call: TRBD2; clone_size: many; j_call: TRBJ2-3; v_call: TRBV11-2; cdr3_nt: TGTGCCAGCAGCTCCTACCCTAGCGGGAGGCAAGATACGCAGTATTTT; cdr3_aa: CASSSYPSGRQDTQYF
d_call: TRBD1; clone_size: many; j_call: TRBJ1-1; v_call: TRBV20-1; cdr3_nt: TGCAGTGCAAGAGGGAGGGGGACAGCGATATATATGAACACTGAAGCTTTCTTT; cdr3_aa: CSARGRGTAIYMNTEAFF
d_call: TRBD2; clone_size: many; j_call: TRBJ2-2; v_call: TRBV7-9; cdr3_nt: TGTGCCAGCAGCCCTACTAGCGGGAGGGCTACCGGGGAGCTGTTTTTT; cdr3_aa: CASSPTSGRATGELFF
d_call: TRBD1; clone_size: many; j_call: TRBJ2-1; v_call: TRBV28; cdr3_nt: TGTGCCAGCAGTTTCCGACAGGGGTCGAGTGAGCAGTTCTTC; cdr3_aa: CASSFRQGSSEQFF
d_call: .; clone_size: many; j_call: TRBJ2-7; v_call: TRBV29-1; cdr3_nt: TGCAGCGGGACAGACTCGGGGGAGCAGTACTTC; cdr3_aa: CSGTDSGEQYF
d_call: TRBD1; clone_size: many; j_call: TRBJ2-7; v_call: TRBV29-1; cdr3_nt: TGCAGCGTTGAGGGACAGGGGGCGTTTCCCGAGCAGTACTTC; cdr3_aa: CSVEGQGAFPEQYF
d_call: .; clone_size: many; j_call: TRBJ1-3; v_call: TRBV2; cdr3_nt: TGTGCCAGCAGTGGGGACCTCAAAAGGGGAAACACCATATATTTT; cdr3_aa: CASSGDLKRGNTIYF
d_call: TRBD2; clone_size: many; j_call: TRBJ2-3; v_call: TRBV28; cdr3_nt: TGTGCCAGCAGCCTTCGGACTAGCGGGAGTGTAGATACGCAGTATTTT; cdr3_aa: CASSLRTSGSVDTQYF
d_call: .; clone_size: many; j_call: TRBJ2-3; v_call: TRBV12-3/TRBV12-4; cdr3_nt: TGTGCCAGCACCCCGCCGGACGATACGCAGTATTTT; cdr3_aa: CASTPPDDTQYF
d_call: .; clone_size: many; j_call: TRBJ2-5; v_call: TRBV29-1; cdr3_nt: TGCAGCGTTGAGACAGGCAGACAAGAGACCCAGTACTTC; cdr3_aa: CSVETGRQETQYF
d_call: .; clone_size: many; j_call: TRBJ2-7; v_call: TRBV20-1; cdr3_nt: TGCAGTGCCGCCGAGACTCTCGGGGGCTGGGAGCAGTACTTC; cdr3_aa: CSAAETLGGWEQYF
d_call: .; clone_size: many; j_call: TRBJ1-5; v_call: TRBV5-8; cdr3_nt: TGTGCCAGTGGGGGGCCAAATCAGCCCCAGCATTTT; cdr3_aa: CASGGPNQPQHF
d_call: TRBD2; clone_size: many; j_call: TRBJ2-2; v_call: TRBV7-6; cdr3_nt: TGTGCCAGCAGCTCCCTAGGGGCGGGAGTTGTGGCCGGGGAGCTGTTTTTT; cdr3_aa: CASSSLGAGVVAGELFF
d_call: .; clone_size: many; j_call: TRBJ2-2; v_call: TRBV7-3; cdr3_nt: TGTGCCAGCAGCTTTTTGGCCGGGGAGCTGTTTTTT; cdr3_aa: CASSFLAGELFF
d_call: TRBD1; clone_size: many; j_call: TRBJ2-7; v_call: TRBV28; cdr3_nt: TGTGCCAGCAGTCGACAGGGCAGCTCCTACGAGCAGTACTTC; cdr3_aa: CASSRQGSSYEQYF